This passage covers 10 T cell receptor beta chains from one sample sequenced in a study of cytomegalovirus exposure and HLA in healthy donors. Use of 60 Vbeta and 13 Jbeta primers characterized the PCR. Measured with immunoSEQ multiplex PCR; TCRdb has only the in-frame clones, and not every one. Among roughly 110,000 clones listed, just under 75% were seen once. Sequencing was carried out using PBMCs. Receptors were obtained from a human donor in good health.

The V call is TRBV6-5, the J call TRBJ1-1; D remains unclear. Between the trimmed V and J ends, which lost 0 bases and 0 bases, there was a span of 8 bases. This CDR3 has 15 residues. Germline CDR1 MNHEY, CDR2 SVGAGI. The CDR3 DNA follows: TGTGCCAGCAGTTACTCGGGCAGGATGAACACTGAAGCTTTCTTT. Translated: CASSYSGRMNTEAFF.

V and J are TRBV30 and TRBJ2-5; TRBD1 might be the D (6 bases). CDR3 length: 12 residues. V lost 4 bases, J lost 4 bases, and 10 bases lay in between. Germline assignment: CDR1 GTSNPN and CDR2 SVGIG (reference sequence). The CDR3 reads CAWTQGPETQYF. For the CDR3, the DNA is TGTGCCTGGACACAGGGCCCAGAGACCCAGTACTTC.

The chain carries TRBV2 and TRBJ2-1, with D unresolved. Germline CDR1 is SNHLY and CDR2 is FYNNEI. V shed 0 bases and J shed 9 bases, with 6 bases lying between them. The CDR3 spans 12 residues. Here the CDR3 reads CASSEASGEQFF. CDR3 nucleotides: TGTGCCAGCAGTGAAGCCTCGGGTGAGCAGTTCTTC.

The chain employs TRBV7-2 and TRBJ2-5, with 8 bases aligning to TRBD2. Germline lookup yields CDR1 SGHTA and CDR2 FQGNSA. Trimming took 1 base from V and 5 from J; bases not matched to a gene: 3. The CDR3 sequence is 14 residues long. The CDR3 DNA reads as TGTGCCAGCAGCTTAGTTCGGGGGGGGGAGACCCAGTACTTC. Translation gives CASSLVRGGETQYF.

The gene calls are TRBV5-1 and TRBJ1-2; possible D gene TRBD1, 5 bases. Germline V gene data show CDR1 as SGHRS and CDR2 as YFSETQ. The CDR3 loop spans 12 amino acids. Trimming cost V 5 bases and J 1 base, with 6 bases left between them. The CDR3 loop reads CASRGLNYGYTF. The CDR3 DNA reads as TGCGCCAGCAGGGGGCTTAACTATGGCTACACCTTC.

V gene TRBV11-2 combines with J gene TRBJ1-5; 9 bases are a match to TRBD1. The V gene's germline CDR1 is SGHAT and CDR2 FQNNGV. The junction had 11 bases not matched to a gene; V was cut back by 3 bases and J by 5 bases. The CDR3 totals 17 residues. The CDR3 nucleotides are TGTGCCAGCAGCTTTGTACCGGGACAGGGTCGTCATCAGCCCCAGCATTTT. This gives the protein CASSFVPGQGRHQPQHF. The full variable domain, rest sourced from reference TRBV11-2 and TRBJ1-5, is EAGVAQSPRYKIIEKRQSVAFWCNPISGHATLYWYQQILGQGPKLLIQFQNNGVVDDSQLPKDRFSAERLKGVDSTLKIQPAKLEDSAVYLCASSFVPGQGRHQPQHFGDGTRLSIL.

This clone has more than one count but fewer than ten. The DNA of the CDR3 is TGTGCCTACTCTAGCGGGGGGGTCGCCTACGAGCAGTACTTC. It specifies CAYSSGGVAYEQYF. The rearrangement joins TRBV30 to TRBJ2-7; 12 nucleotides agree with TRBD2. The ends lost 7 bases at V and 2 bases at J; junction bases unmatched: 6. Germline assignment: CDR1 GTSNPN and CDR2 SVGIG (reference sequence). This CDR3 is 14 amino acids long.

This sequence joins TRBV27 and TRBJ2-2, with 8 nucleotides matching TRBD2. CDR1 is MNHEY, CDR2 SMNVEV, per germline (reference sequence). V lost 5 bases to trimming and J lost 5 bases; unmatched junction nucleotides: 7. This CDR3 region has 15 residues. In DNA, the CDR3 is TGTGCCAGCAGTCTAGGGACTAGGGTTACCGGGGAGCTGTTTTTT. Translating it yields CASSLGTRVTGELFF.

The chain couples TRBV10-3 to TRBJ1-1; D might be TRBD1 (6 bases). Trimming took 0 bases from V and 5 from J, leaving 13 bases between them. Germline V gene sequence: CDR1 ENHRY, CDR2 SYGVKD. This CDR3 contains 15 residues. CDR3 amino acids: CAISESSRGRTEAFF. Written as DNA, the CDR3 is TGTGCCATCAGTGAGTCTTCCAGGGGCAGAACTGAAGCTTTCTTT.

CDR3 residues: CASSLQGESEKLFF. DNA of the CDR3: TGTGCCAGCAGTTTACAGGGGGAAAGTGAAAAACTGTTTTTT. The chain carries TRBV28 and TRBJ1-4, with 7 bases identical to TRBD1. The CDR3 extends over 14 amino acids. Trimming removed 2 bases from V and 7 bases from J; junction bases left unmatched: 4. Germline V CDR1 and CDR2: MDHEN, SYDVKM.